This is a list of T cell receptor beta chains from one sample in a study of memory CD4+ T cells and cytomegalovirus serostatus. The data were produced by immunoSEQ multiplex PCR, yet TCRdb's version contains in-frame clones alone and is incomplete. The table lists about 59,000 clones, 81% of them singletons. The sample comprised memory CD4+ T cells from blood. The receptors originated from an adult in good health and CMV-seronegative. The conserved cysteine and the conserved F or W are not part of the CDR3 here. Each record gives: V gene, CDR3 protein.

V: TRBV5-1
CDR3: ASSLGQAASTHEQY

V: TRBV28
CDR3: ASKAGPQPQH

V: TRBV5-1
CDR3: ASSLVVTGHYEQF

V: TRBV7-2
CDR3: ASTPQAPGDTGELF

V: TRBV5-1
CDR3: ASSSGGIGEQF

V: TRBV7-3
CDR3: ASSLTQGRDTQY

V: TRBV2
CDR3: ASRGDQVQPQH

V: TRBV10-3
CDR3: AIRGQSSYNEQF

V: TRBV7-2
CDR3: ASSPLWRSYEQY

V: TRBV28
CDR3: ASRSQGGETQPQH

V: TRBV7-6
CDR3: ASSLVTSGTKETQY

V: TRBV28
CDR3: ASSLGGLLPDTQY

V: TRBV11-3
CDR3: ASSLDGIGAF

V: TRBV6-1
CDR3: ASSELALAAPYEQY

V: TRBV15
CDR3: ATSRGRPNEQF

V: TRBV27
CDR3: ASSLALGQGSYEQY

V: TRBV30
CDR3: AYRDRGEKLF

V: TRBV27
CDR3: ASRRTSGSNEQF

V: TRBV30
CDR3: AWRGDSGSTDTQY

V: TRBV29-1
CDR3: SVGVWDRTYEQY

V: TRBV7-9
CDR3: ASSSGQVLETQY

V: TRBV11-3
CDR3: ASSLGIGRNEQF

V: TRBV6-1
CDR3: ASFPGTGSNQPQH

V: TRBV5-1
CDR3: ASRMGGSNEKLF

V: TRBV19
CDR3: ASSMFGHSSYEQY

V: TRBV18
CDR3: ASSPVGLELEETQY

V: TRBV11-1
CDR3: ASRLGVDEQF

V: TRBV5-1
CDR3: ASSFGQYQETQY

V: TRBV5-4
CDR3: ASSLGRAGIVDEQY

V: TRBV12-5
CDR3: ASGTDRGGEAF

V: TRBV19
CDR3: ASSIGSSTDTQY

V: TRBV7-2
CDR3: ASSSSGTGVYNEQF

V: TRBV7-9
CDR3: ASSSNRMNTEAF

V: TRBV2
CDR3: ASSKVKIKTVYGYT

V: TRBV27
CDR3: ASSLTGETEAF

V: TRBV15
CDR3: ATSRDFTEAF

V: TRBV5-1
CDR3: ASSLDWTSILNEQF